Each of the 25 T cell receptor beta chains below was sequenced from the same sample in a study of patients and donors after allogeneic stem cell transplantation. TCRdb re-called the RT-PCR reads through MiXCR, storing one row per CDR3 protein. Among roughly 200,000 distinct CDR3 sequences listed, around two fifths were seen once. The source material was blood, either unsorted or a sorted T cell fraction (not recorded which). These receptors were obtained from a human donor who was either an allogeneic HSCT recipient or a stem cell or donor lymphocyte infusion donor (not recorded which). It is not recorded whose cells these are; they may come from a transplant donor.

This rearrangement joins TRBV7-2 to TRBJ2-1, with 8 bases lining up with TRBD1. The ends lost 5 bases at V and 1 base at J; junction bases unmatched: 7. The length of the CDR3 is 16 residues. Germline V CDR1 and CDR2: SGHTA, FQGNSA. Here the CDR3 DNA reads TGTGCCAGCAGCCAAGGGACAGGCCCTTCCTACAATGAGCAGTTCTTC. Protein sequence: CASSQGTGPSYNEQFF.

This chain uses TRBV3-1 with TRBJ2-1; a possible D gene is TRBD1 (5 bases). The germline CDR1 and CDR2 sequences are LGHDT and YNNKEL (reference sequence). The CDR3 totals 15 residues. Trimming removed 5 bases from V and 5 bases from J, with 16 bases in between. In nucleotides, the CDR3 is TGTGCCAGCAGCTCCCCAAGGGGATCCAACAATGAGCAGTTCTTC. It translates to CASSSPRGSNNEQFF.

Ten or more counts support this clonotype. The rearrangement links TRBV6-5 to TRBJ1-2; D is unresolved. This CDR3 comprises 14 residues. The germline V gene encodes CDR1 MNHEY and CDR2 SVGAGI. Trimming left V 2 bases short and J 2 bases short, with 9 bases between. The DNA of the CDR3 is TGTGCCAGCAGTTACGGTGGCAGCAACTATGGCTACACCTTC. Its protein product is CASSYGGSNYGYTF.

There are a few counts of this clonotype. V usage is TRBV11-2 and J usage is TRBJ1-2; D not certain. The ends were cut back, 5 bases at V and 5 bases at J, with 3 bases in the middle. CDR1 is SGHAT and CDR2 is FQNNGV in the germline V gene. CDR3 length: 10 amino acids. The CDR3 region has the DNA TGTGCCAGCAGCCCTTATGGCTACACCTTC. Protein: CASSPYGYTF.

This clonotype was counted a few times. V is TRBV9 and J is TRBJ2-5; D gene unclear. CDR1 and CDR2 from the germline V gene are SGDLS and YYNGEE. Trimming left V 1 base short and J 5 bases short, with 15 bases between. CDR3 length equals 15 residues. The CDR3 loop reads CASSVRVTPQETQYF. The CDR3 DNA reads TGTGCCAGCAGCGTAAGGGTGACCCCGCAGGAGACCCAGTACTTC.

This rearrangement joins TRBV6-6 to TRBJ1-1; D remains unclear. Germline-derived CDR1 and CDR2 are MNHNY and SVGAGI (reference sequence). V was cut by 5 bases and J by 1 base, with 11 bases left in between. The CDR3 runs 14 residues. The CDR3 sequence is CASSPWTANTEAFF. In DNA form, the CDR3 reads TGTGCCAGCAGTCCCTGGACTGCGAACACTGAAGCTTTCTTT.

This clonotype was observed a few times. The rearrangement links TRBV7-2 to TRBJ1-5; no definite D call. V gave up 5 bases and J gave up 15 bases, with 23 bases separating them. There are 14 residues in the CDR3. Germline-derived CDR1 and CDR2 are SGHTA and FQGNSA. The CDR3 spells CASSPLVQPALPHF. In DNA form, the CDR3 reads TGTGCCAGCAGCCCCCTTGTCCAGCCTGCTCTCCCGCATTTT.

The chain is built from TRBV3-1 and TRBJ2-7; TRBD2 agrees at 10 bases. The CDR3 is 17 amino acids. The junction had 8 bases not matched to a gene; V was cut back by 0 bases and J by 3 bases. Germline CDR1 reads LGHDT; CDR2 reads YNNKEL (reference sequence). CDR3 sequence: CASSQDRVLAGVYEQYF. For the CDR3, the DNA is TGTGCCAGCAGCCAAGATAGGGTTCTAGCGGGAGTCTACGAGCAGTACTTC.

In its sample, this clonotype was seen a few times. The chain recombines TRBV29-1 with TRBJ2-7; the D is unclear. Germline lookup yields CDR1 SQVTM and CDR2 ANQGSEA. The CDR3 runs to 11 residues. V shed 5 bases and J shed 3 bases, with 8 bases lying between them. The CDR3 DNA is TGCAGCGTTCCGGCCTTCTACGAGCAGTACTTC. Translating gives CSVPAFYEQYF.

The V call is TRBV29-1, the J call TRBJ1-1; D is ambiguous. Germline V gene sequence: CDR1 SQVTM, CDR2 ANQGSEA. V was cut by 3 bases and J by 5 bases, with 19 bases left in between. CDR3 length: 15 residues. The CDR3 loop reads CSVDRAGRGGTEAFF. For the CDR3, the DNA is TGCAGCGTTGATCGGGCGGGAAGAGGTGGAACTGAAGCTTTCTTT.

The chain couples TRBV29-1 to TRBJ1-2, with D possibly TRBD1 on 5 matching bases. Germline V gives CDR1 SQVTM, CDR2 ANQGSEA. Trimming took off 5 bases at V and 4 bases at J, with 8 bases between the two ends. The CDR3 has 11 residues. Here the CDR3 reads CSVIGGYGYTF. The CDR3 coding sequence is TGCAGCGTTATCGGGGGCTATGGCTACACCTTC.

The J gene is TRBJ1-6, the V gene TRBV6-2 or TRBV6-3, with 10 bases lining up with TRBD1. Trimming cost V 5 bases and J 10 bases; bases outside gene matches: 5. The CDR3 has 14 residues. In germline, CDR1 is MNHEY, CDR2 SVGEGT. The CDR3 DNA is TGTGCCAGCAGTCGGGACAGGGGATCATCACCCCTCCACTTT. Residues: CASSRDRGSSPLHF.

The chain carries TRBV7-6 and TRBJ2-3; maybe TRBD2 (5 bases). Trimming took 5 bases from V and 5 from J, leaving 11 bases between them. Germline lookup yields CDR1 SGHVS and CDR2 FNYEAQ. This CDR3 has 13 amino acids. The CDR3 reads CASSHGLQDTQYF. The CDR3 coding sequence is TGTGCCAGCAGCCACGGACTCCAAGATACGCAGTATTTT.

J is TRBJ2-1 and V is TRBV7-9, with TRBD2 identical over 10 bases. V was pared by 2 bases and J by 10 bases, with 11 bases of the junction left unmatched. Germline assignment: CDR1 SEHNR and CDR2 FQNEAQ (reference sequence). The CDR3 totals 16 residues. CDR3 sequence: CASSLNWRLAGLEQFF. CDR3 coding DNA: TGTGCCAGCAGCTTAAATTGGAGACTAGCGGGCTTAGAGCAGTTCTTC.

The rearrangement links TRBV3-1 to TRBJ1-1; no reliable D call. Germline V gene sequence: CDR1 LGHDT, CDR2 YNNKEL (reference sequence). Trimming shortened V by 4 bases and J by 1 base, and 13 bases separated the two germline ends. This CDR3 has 15 residues. The CDR3 spells CASSPFFERNTEAFF. CDR3 in DNA: TGTGCCAGCAGCCCCTTTTTTGAGAGGAACACTGAAGCTTTCTTT.

V and J are TRBV4-1 and TRBJ2-3; D may correspond to TRBD1 or TRBD2 (6 bases each). The germline CDR1 and CDR2 sequences are MGHRA and YSYEKL. CDR3 length: 19 amino acids. The V end was cut by 0 bases, the J end by 2 bases, with 21 bases between. The CDR3 DNA reads as TGCGCCAGCAGCCAAGATCCCATGCTGGGACTGGGGGCCACAGATACGCAGTATTTT. Protein product: CASSQDPMLGLGATDTQYF.

The V call is TRBV25-1, the J call TRBJ2-7; TRBD1 agrees at 8 bases. Unmatched junction bases numbered 9, after V lost 4 bases and J lost 4 bases. This CDR3 is built from 15 residues. CDR1 and CDR2 from the germline V gene are MGHDK and SYGVNS. CDR3 sequence: CASSAYRGVGYEQYF. In DNA form, the CDR3 reads TGTGCCAGCAGTGCCTACAGGGGGGTAGGGTACGAGCAGTACTTC.

This clonotype appeared once. V gene TRBV12-3 or TRBV12-4 combines with J gene TRBJ2-7; the D gene is possibly TRBD1 (6 bases). Between the trimmed V and J ends, which lost 6 bases and 0 bases, there was a span of 12 bases. CDR3 length: 14 amino acids. CDR3 coding DNA: TGTGCCAGCAGCCCCCACAGGGCCTCCTACGAGCAGTACTTC. Its protein product is CASSPHRASYEQYF.

This clonotype was detected only once. This sequence joins TRBV6-2 or TRBV6-3 and TRBJ1-2; D not certain. The V end lost 4 bases, the J end lost 1 base, and 16 bases lay between the germline ends. Germline V gene sequence: CDR1 MNHEY, CDR2 SVGEGT. The CDR3 contains 16 residues. CDR3 in amino acids: CASSSSPIRLNYGYTF. CDR3 sequence (DNA): TGTGCCAGCAGTTCTTCTCCCATCCGACTTAACTATGGCTACACCTTC.

The chain links TRBV20-1 to TRBJ1-5; D not certain. Trimming pared 6 bases from V and 4 bases from J, leaving 19 bases between. CDR1 is DFQATT and CDR2 is SNEGSKA in the germline V gene (reference sequence). The CDR3 consists of 15 residues. CDR3 sequence reads: CSAPRGGVGNQPQHF. CDR3 DNA sequence: TGCAGTGCCCCTCGGGGTGGGGTTGGGAATCAGCCCCAGCATTTT.

The chain combines TRBV12-3 or TRBV12-4 with TRBJ2-5; either TRBD1 or TRBD2 may fit D (7 bases each). The CDR3 extends over 13 amino acids. The V end was cut by 8 bases, the J end by 5 bases, with 15 bases between. CDR3 sequence reads: CASFRGRGETQYF. In nucleotides, the CDR3 is TGTGCCAGCTTCAGGGGGAGGGGGGAGACCCAGTACTTC.

V gene TRBV7-9 combines with J gene TRBJ2-1; TRBD1 aligns across 8 bases. CDR3 length: 16 amino acids. J lost 3 bases, V lost 5 bases, and 9 bases had no gene match. From germline, CDR1 is SEHNR and CDR2 FQNEAQ (reference sequence). CDR3 amino acids: CASSTSRQGFYNEQFF. As DNA, the CDR3 is TGTGCCAGCAGCACCTCCAGACAGGGGTTCTACAATGAGCAGTTCTTC.

This sequence joins TRBV9 and TRBJ2-1; D unresolved. Germline CDR1 and CDR2: SGDLS and YYNGEE. The V end lost 4 bases, the J end lost 6 bases, and 11 bases lay between the germline ends. The CDR3 runs to 13 residues. CDR3 loop: CASSMTPSNEQFF. Here the CDR3 DNA reads TGTGCCAGCAGCATGACGCCTAGCAATGAGCAGTTCTTC. Full variable domain (outside the CDR3, taken from reference TRBV9 and TRBJ2-1): DSGVTQTPKHLITATGQRVTLRCSPRSGDLSVYWYQQSLDQGLQFLIQYYNGEERAKGNILERFSAQQFPDLHSELNLSSLELGDSALYFCASSMTPSNEQFFGPGTRLTVL.

This clonotype was seen more than once but under ten times. The chain joins TRBV12-3 or TRBV12-4 to TRBJ2-3; D gene unclear. Trimming removed 3 bases from V and 4 bases from J, with 14 bases in between. This CDR3 is 15 amino acids long. In nucleotides, the CDR3 is TGTGCCAGCAGTTTCATAGACTCGGGCGCAGATACGCAGTATTTT. Encoded protein: CASSFIDSGADTQYF.

The rearrangement uses TRBV12-3 or TRBV12-4 and TRBJ2-5; perhaps D is TRBD1 or TRBD2 (5 bases each). Deletions cut 1 base from V and 5 bases from J, with 11 bases between. This CDR3 has 14 residues. This chain's CDR3 is CASSLDSRGETQYF. CDR3 in DNA: TGTGCCAGCAGTTTAGACTCACGGGGCGAGACCCAGTACTTC.